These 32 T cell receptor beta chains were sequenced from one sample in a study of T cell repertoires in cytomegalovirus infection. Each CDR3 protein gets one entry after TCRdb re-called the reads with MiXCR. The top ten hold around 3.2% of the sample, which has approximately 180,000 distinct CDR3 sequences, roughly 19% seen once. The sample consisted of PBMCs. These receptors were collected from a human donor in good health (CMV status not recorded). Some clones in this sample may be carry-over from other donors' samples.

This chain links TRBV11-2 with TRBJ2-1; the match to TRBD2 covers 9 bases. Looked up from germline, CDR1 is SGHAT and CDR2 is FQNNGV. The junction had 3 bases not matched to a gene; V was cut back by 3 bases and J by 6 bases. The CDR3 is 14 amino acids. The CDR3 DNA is TGTGCCAGCAGCTTGGCGGGGGGGGCCAATGAGCAGTTCTTC. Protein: CASSLAGGANEQFF.

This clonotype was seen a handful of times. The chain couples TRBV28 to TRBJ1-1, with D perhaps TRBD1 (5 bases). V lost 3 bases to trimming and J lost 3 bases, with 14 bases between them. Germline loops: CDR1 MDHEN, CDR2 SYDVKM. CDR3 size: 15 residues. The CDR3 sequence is CASSFLAGGDTEAFF. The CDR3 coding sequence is TGTGCCAGCAGTTTCCTCGCCGGGGGGGACACTGAAGCTTTCTTT.

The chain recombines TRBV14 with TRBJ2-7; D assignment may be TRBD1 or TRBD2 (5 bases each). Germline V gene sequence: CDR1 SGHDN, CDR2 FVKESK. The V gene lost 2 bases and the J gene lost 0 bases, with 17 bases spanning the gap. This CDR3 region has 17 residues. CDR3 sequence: CASSQLGGGFDSYEQYF. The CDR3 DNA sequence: TGTGCCAGCAGCCAACTGGGTGGGGGATTCGACTCCTACGAGCAGTACTTC.

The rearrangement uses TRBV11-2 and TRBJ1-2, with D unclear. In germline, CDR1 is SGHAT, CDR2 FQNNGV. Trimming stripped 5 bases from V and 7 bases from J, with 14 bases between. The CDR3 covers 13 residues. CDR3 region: CASSLGPLTGYTF. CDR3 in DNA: TGTGCCAGCAGCCTGGGCCCCCTGACTGGCTACACCTTC.

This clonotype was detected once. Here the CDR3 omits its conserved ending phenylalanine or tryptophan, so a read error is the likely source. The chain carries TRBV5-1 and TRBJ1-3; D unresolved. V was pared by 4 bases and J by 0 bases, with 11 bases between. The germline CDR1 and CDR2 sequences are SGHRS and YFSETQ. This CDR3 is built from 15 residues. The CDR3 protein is CASSDQVSSGNTIYV. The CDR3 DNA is TGCGCCAGCAGCGACCAGGTTAGCTCTGGAAACACCATATATGTT.

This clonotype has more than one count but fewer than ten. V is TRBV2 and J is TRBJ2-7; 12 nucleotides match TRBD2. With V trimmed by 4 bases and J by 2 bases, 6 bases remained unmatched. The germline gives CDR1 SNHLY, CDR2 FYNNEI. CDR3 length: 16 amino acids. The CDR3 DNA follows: TGTGCCAGCAGTGGGGCTAGCGGGAGGGATCCCTACGAGCAGTACTTC. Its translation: CASSGASGRDPYEQYF.

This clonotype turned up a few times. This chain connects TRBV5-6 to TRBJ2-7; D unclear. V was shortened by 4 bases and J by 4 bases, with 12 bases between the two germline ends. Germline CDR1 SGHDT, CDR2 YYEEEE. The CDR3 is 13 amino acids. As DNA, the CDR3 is TGTGCCAGCAGCCCCCCGGACGTGTACGAGCAGTACTTC. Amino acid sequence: CASSPPDVYEQYF. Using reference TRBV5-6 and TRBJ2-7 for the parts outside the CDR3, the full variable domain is DAGVTQSPTHLIKTRGQQVTLRCSPKSGHDTVSWYQQALGQGPQFIFQYYEEEERQRGNFPDRFSGHQFPNYSSELNVNALLLGDSALYLCASSPPDVYEQYFGPGTRLTVT.

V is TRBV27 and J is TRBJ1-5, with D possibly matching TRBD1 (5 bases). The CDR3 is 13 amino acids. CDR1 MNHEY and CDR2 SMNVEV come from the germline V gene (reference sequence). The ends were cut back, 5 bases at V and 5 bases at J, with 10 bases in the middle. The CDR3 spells CASSGTEYQPQHF. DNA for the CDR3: TGTGCCAGCAGTGGGACCGAATATCAGCCCCAGCATTTT.

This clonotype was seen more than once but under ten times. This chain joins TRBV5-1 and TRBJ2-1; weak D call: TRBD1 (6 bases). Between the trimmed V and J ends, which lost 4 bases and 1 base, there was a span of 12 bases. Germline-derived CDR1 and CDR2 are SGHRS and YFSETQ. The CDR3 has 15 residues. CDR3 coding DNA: TGCGCCAGCAGCCCCCGGGACACGTCCTACAATGAGCAGTTCTTC. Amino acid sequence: CASSPRDTSYNEQFF.

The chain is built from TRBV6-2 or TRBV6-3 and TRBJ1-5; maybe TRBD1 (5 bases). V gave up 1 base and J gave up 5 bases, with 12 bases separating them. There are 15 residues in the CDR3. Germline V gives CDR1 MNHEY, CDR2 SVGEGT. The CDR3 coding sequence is TGTGCCAGCAGTTACTGGGCTCCGGGGGATCAGCCCCAGCATTTT. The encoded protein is CASSYWAPGDQPQHF.

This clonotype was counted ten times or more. CDR3 nucleotides: TGTGCCAGCAGCCCCCCCTGGAGGGCTGGAAACACCATATATTTT. It encodes CASSPPWRAGNTIYF. This chain uses TRBV7-2 with TRBJ1-3; D gene uncertain. Germline V CDR1 and CDR2: SGHTA, FQGNSA. The CDR3 totals 15 residues. The ends were cut back, 5 bases at V and 2 bases at J, with 13 bases in the middle.

CDR3 bases: TGTGCCAGCAGCTTTTCCAGGGACTACAATGAGCAGTTCTTC. Its translation is CASSFSRDYNEQFF. V is TRBV11-3 and J is TRBJ2-1, with D perhaps TRBD1 (5 bases). The CDR3 has 14 amino acids. Germline V gene data show CDR1 as SGHNT and CDR2 as YENEEA. Trimming pared 3 bases from V and 3 bases from J, leaving 9 bases between.

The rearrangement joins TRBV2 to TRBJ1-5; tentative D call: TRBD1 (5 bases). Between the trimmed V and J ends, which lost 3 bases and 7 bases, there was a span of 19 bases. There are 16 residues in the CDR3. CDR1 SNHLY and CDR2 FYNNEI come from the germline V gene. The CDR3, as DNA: TGTGCCAGCAGTGAGGGAGGACGGAGGGGAGACCAGCCCCAGCATTTT. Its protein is CASSEGGRRGDQPQHF.

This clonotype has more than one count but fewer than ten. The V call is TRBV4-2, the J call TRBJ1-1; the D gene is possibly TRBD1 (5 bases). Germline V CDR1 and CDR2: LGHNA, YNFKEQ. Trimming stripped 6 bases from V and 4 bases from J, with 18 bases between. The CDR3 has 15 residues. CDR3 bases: TGTGCCAGCAGACACCCCGGGGCCGTTGGCACTGAAGCTTTCTTT. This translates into CASRHPGAVGTEAFF.

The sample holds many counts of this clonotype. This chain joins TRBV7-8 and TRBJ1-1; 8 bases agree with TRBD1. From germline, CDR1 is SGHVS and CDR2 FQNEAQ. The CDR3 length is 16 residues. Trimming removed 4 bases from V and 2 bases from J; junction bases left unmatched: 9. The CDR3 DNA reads TGTGCCAGCAGCTCCGGACAGGGACTCGCCAACACTGAAGCTTTCTTT. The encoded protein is CASSSGQGLANTEAFF.

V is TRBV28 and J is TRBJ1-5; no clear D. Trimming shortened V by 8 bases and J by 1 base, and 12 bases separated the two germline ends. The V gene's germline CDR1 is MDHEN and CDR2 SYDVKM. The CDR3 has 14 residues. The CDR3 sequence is CASREGGSNQPQHF. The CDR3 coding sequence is TGTGCCAGCCGGGAGGGAGGGAGCAATCAGCCCCAGCATTTT.

The CDR3, as DNA: TGTGCCAGCAGCGTAGGGACTAGCGGGGGGTACAATGAGCAGTTCTTC. This codes for CASSVGTSGGYNEQFF. V usage is TRBV9 and J usage is TRBJ2-1; TRBD2 matches at 14 bases. The CDR3 consists of 16 residues. The germline V gene has CDR1 SGDLS and CDR2 YYNGEE. The V gene end was trimmed by 0 bases and the J gene end by 4 bases; junction bases not matched to a gene: 0. The full variable domain, with the rest looked up from reference TRBV9 and TRBJ2-1, is DSGVTQTPKHLITATGQRVTLRCSPRSGDLSVYWYQQSLDQGLQFLIQYYNGEERAKGNILERFSAQQFPDLHSELNLSSLELGDSALYFCASSVGTSGGYNEQFFGPGTRLTVL.

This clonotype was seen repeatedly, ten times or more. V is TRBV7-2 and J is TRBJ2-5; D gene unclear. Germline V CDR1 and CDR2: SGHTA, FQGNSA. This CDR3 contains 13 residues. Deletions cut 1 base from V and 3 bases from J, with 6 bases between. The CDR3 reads CASSLGLEETQYF. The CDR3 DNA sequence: TGTGCCAGCAGCTTAGGGCTGGAAGAGACCCAGTACTTC.

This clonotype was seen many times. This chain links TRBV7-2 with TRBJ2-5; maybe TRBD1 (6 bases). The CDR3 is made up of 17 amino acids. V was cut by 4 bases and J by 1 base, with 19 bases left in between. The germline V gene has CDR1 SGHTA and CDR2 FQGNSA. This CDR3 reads CASSSTGQTSPQETQYF. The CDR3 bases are TGTGCCAGCAGCTCAACAGGACAGACCTCCCCCCAAGAGACCCAGTACTTC.

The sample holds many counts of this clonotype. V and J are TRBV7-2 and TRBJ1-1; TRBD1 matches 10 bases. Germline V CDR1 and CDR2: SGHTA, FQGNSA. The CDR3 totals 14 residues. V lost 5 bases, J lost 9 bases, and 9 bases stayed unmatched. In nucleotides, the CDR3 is TGTGCCAGCAGCACTGGGACAGGGGTGTCTCAAGCTTTCTTT. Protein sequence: CASSTGTGVSQAFF.

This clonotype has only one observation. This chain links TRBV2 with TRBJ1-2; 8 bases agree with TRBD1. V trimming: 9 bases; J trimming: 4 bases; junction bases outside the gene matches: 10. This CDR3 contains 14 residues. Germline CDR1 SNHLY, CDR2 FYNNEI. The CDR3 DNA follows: TGTGCCAGTCGGAAAATTACAGGGGGCTATGGCTACACCTTC. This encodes CASRKITGGYGYTF.

The CDR3 is CASLAGGFQETQYF. CDR3 nucleotide sequence: TGTGCCAGTCTAGCGGGGGGGTTCCAAGAGACCCAGTACTTC. The chain links TRBV7-2 to TRBJ2-5, with 12 bases that match TRBD2. The junction had 3 bases not matched to a gene; V was cut back by 9 bases and J by 1 base. The germline CDR1 and CDR2 sequences are SGHTA and FQGNSA. This CDR3 spans 14 amino acids.

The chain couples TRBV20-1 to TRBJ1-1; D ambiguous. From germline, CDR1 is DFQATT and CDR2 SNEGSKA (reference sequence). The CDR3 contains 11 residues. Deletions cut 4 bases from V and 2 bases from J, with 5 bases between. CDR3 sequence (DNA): TGCAGTGCTAATGTAAACACTGAAGCTTTCTTT. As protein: CSANVNTEAFF.

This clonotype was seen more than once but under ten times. CDR3 sequence: CASMSQKETQYF. CDR3 DNA sequence: TGTGCCAGCATGAGCCAGAAAGAGACCCAGTACTTC. The chain is built from TRBV6-5 and TRBJ2-5; D is ambiguous. From germline, CDR1 is MNHEY and CDR2 SVGAGI. The ends were cut back, 7 bases at V and 3 bases at J, with 9 bases in the middle. The CDR3 totals 12 residues.

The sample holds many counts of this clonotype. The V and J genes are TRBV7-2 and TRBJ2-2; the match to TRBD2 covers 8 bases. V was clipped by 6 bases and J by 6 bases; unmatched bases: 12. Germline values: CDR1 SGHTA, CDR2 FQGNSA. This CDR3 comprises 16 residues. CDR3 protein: CASSLWNPGGPGELFF. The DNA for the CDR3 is TGTGCCAGCAGTTTGTGGAATCCGGGGGGGCCCGGGGAGCTGTTTTTT.

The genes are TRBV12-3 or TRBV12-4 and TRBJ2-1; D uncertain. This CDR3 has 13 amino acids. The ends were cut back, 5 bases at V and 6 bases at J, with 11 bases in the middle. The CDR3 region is CASSDLDLNEQFF. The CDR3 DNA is TGTGCCAGCAGTGACCTAGATCTCAATGAGCAGTTCTTC.

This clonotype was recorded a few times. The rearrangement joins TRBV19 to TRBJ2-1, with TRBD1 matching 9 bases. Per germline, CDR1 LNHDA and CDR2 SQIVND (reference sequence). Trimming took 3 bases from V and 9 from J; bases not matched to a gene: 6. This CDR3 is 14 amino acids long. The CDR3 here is CASSMGQGTGEQFF. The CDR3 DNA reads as TGTGCCAGTAGTATGGGACAGGGAACGGGTGAGCAGTTCTTC.

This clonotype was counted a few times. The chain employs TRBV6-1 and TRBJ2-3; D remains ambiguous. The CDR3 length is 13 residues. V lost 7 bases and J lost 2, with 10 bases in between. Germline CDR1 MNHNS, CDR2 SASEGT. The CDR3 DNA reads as TGTGCCAGCATGGACCTAGACACAGATACGCAGTATTTT. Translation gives CASMDLDTDTQYF.

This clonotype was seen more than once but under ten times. In DNA form, the CDR3 reads TGTGCCAGCAGTGAAGGGCTTAACACCGGGGAGCTGTTTTTT. It is translated as CASSEGLNTGELFF. The chain uses TRBV6-4 and TRBJ2-2; D gene uncertain. CDR1 is MRHNA and CDR2 is SNTAGT in the germline V gene. This CDR3 region has 14 residues. Trimming took 3 bases from V and 2 from J, leaving 7 bases between them.

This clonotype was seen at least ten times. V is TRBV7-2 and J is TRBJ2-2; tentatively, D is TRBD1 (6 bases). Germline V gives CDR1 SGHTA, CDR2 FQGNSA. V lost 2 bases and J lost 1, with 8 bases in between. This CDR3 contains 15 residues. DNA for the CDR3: TGTGCCAGCAGCTTACCGGGACAGAACACCGGGGAGCTGTTTTTT. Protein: CASSLPGQNTGELFF. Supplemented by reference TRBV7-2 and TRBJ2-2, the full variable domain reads GAGVSQSPSNKVTEKGKDVELRCDPISGHTALYWYRQSLGQGLEFLIYFQGNSAPDKSGLPSDRFSAERTGGSVSTLTIQRTQQEDSAVYLCASSLPGQNTGELFFGEGSRLTVL.

The chain's CDR3 is CASSLQGAGANVLTF. The CDR3, as DNA: TGCGCCAGCAGCTTGCAGGGGGCAGGGGCCAACGTCCTGACTTTC. The chain has TRBV5-1 and TRBJ2-6; 8 bases are a match to TRBD1. V gave up 1 base and J gave up 4 bases; unmatched junction bases: 1. CDR3 size: 15 residues. CDR1 and CDR2 (germline): SGHRS, YFSETQ.

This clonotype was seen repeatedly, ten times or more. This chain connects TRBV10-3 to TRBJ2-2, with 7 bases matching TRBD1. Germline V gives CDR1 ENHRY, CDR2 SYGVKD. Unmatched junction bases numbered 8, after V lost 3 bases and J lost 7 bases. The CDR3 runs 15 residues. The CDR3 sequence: CAISESTGVNGELFF. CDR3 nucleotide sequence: TGTGCCATCAGTGAATCAACAGGGGTGAACGGGGAGCTGTTTTTT.